This entry features one T cell receptor (beta chain) sequence. This clone has a single count. The clone's antigen remains unknown. No base-level quality is on record; no much larger clone is a single base apart. The collaborating institutions used their own protocols to collect whole blood in K2EDTA tubes. For TCRbeta analysis, collaborator samples were shipped as frozen whole blood, as isolated PBMCs, or as DNA extracted from either sample type. The CDR3 starts with the cysteine, ends with the phenylalanine, and has 13 residues. Of the read, only the CDR3 DNA is kept; its 39 bases are in frame from base 1. V drops 1 base and J drops 6 bases, leaving 8 bases in between. CDR1 and CDR2 are read off the germline V gene as SGHVS and FQNEAQ. This sample was included in a study of blood T cell repertoires in COVID-19 (dated by TCRdb to 2020 to 2022). Regarding the research as a whole: The collaborator samples originated in the United States, Italy and Spain and spanned the acute and convalescent phases of COVID-19. The samples were drawn from the first 160 participants of the ongoing ImmuneRACE study and from under 1,500 subjects provided by 6 global collaborators. Where HLA class I and class II types were available, the types were taken from metadata supplied by the sample provider, not from assay-based typing. A de-identified subject ID, COVID-19 status, age in years and sex were almost always included in the sample metadata. The repertoires were released in a freely available public database meant as a resource for research on the immune response to SARS-CoV-2. The material from the prospective study consisted of cDNA or gDNA derived from T cells, B-cell-depleted T cells, or PBMCs. Subjects who had been exposed to COVID-19, were actively infected with it, or had recovered from it provided the deeply sampled blood TCRbeta repertoires that made up the dataset. What the research found in general, with its limitations: The quantity of clinical and demographic metadata differed by source and by participant and was supplied without curation.

The immunoSEQ Assay, a bias-controlled multiplex PCR, was used to amplify TCRbeta CDR3 regions from genomic DNA. The study's own analysis went as follows. Nucleated cell counts per sample were estimated from amplification of reference gene primers within the assay. To quantify the absolute abundance of each unique TCRbeta CDR3 rearrangement, sequence reads were collapsed and filtered. Productive Simpson clonality was computed per sample as the square root of Simpson's diversity index over productive rearrangements. Not all clones reach the TCRdb copy of this immuneACCESS table, which keeps in-frame sequences only. Checked studies attribute under half of the gap to unresolved V genes and leave the rest unexplained. That table furnishes V, J and clone size, whereas the DNA furnished D and trimming. Present in this sample are tens of thousands of clones, roughly 86% of which were seen just once. The ten top clones hold about 25% of the sample.

The TCR comes from a human donor in a cohort sampled during active COVID-19. The sequenced sample consisted of peripheral blood. The chain joins TRBV7-8 to TRBJ2-3; no D segment can be confidently identified. At the DNA level, the sequence is TGTGCCAGCAGCTTAGGAAGCGTGGATACGCAGTATTTT. This is translated as CASSLGSVDTQYF.